This T cell receptor beta chain was captured in a study of blood T cell repertoires in COVID-19. Assay: immunoSEQ multiplex PCR; the TCRdb copy retains only in-frame clones and omits some. The sample lists tens of thousands of clones; around 79% were seen once. After removal of 0 bases from V and 6 bases from J, the junction contained 5 bases not matched to a gene. In germline, CDR1 is MNHEY, CDR2 SVGEGT. The CDR3 consists of 15 residues. Sequenced sample: peripheral blood. This TCR was sampled from a human donor in a cohort sampled during active COVID-19. The J gene is TRBJ1-5, the V gene TRBV6-2 or TRBV6-3; 7 bases are shared with TRBD1. CDR3 amino acids: CASSYSGAGGQPQHF. CDR3 sequence (DNA): TGTGCCAGCAGTTACTCAGGGGCAGGGGGTCAGCCCCAGCATTTT.